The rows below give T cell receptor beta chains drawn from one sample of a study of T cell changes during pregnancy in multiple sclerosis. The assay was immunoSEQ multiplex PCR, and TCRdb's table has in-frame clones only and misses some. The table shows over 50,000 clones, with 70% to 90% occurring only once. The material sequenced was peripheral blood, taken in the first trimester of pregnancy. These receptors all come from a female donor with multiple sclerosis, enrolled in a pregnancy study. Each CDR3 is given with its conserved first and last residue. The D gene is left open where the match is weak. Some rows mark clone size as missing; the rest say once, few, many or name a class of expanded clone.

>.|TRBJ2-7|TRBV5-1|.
TGCGCCAGCAAGGACAGCTCCTACGAGCAGTACTTC
CASKDSSYEQYF
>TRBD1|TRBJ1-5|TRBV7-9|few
TGTGCCAGCAGCGCCGGGACAGGGTACAGCAATCAGCCCCAGCATTTT
CASSAGTGYSNQPQHF
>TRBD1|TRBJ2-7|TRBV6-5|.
TGTGCCAGCAGTTACTCGACAGGGGGCTCCTACGAGCAGTACTTC
CASSYSTGGSYEQYF
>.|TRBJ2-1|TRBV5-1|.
TGCGCCAGCAGCCCGGAGGTAGCCTACAATGAGCAGTTCTTC
CASSPEVAYNEQFF
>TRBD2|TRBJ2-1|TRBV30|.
TGTGCCTGGAACCGGGAGGTGCACAATGAGCAGTTCTTC
CAWNREVHNEQFF
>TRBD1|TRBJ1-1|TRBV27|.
TGTGCCAGCAGGACGACAGGGGGGAACACTGAAGCTTTCTTT
CASRTTGGNTEAFF
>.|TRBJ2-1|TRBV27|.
TGTGCCAGCAGTTTACGCAGGGGTGGGAATGAGCAGTTCTTC
CASSLRRGGNEQFF
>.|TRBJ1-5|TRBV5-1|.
TGCGCCAGCAGCTTGGACGTGACAGGTAGCAATCAGCCCCAGCATTTT
CASSLDVTGSNQPQHF
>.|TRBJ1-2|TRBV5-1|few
TGCGCCAGCAGCAGGTTAGGGGCCAACTATGGCTACACCTTC
CASSRLGANYGYTF
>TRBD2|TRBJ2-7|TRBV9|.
TGTGCCAGCAGCGCCGGGAGCGGGGGCCCTTACGAGCAGTACTTC
CASSAGSGGPYEQYF
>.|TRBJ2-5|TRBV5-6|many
TGTGCCAGCAGCCCGGGGGACCAAGAGACCCAGTACTTC
CASSPGDQETQYF
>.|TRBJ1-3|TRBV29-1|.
TGCAGCGTCGTCGAGGGTAGCCCCCTCGGAAACACCATATATTTT
CSVVEGSPLGNTIYF
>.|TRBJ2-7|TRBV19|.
TGTGCCAGTCCCTGCGAGGGTCGGTACGAGCAGTACTTC
CASPCEGRYEQYF
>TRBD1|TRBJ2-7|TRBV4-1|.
TGCGCCAGCAGCCTCGCTGGGGGACAGGGAGGCTCCTACGAGCAGTACTTC
CASSLAGGQGGSYEQYF
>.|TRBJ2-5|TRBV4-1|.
TGCGCCAGCAGCCTATCTTTAGGGGGTACCCCTCAAGAGACCCAGTACTTC
CASSLSLGGTPQETQYF
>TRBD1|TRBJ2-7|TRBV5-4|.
TGTGCCAGCAGCTTGGGTAGGGACAGGGAAAGATACGAGCAGTACTTC
CASSLGRDRERYEQYF
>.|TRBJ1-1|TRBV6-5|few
TGTGCCAGCAGTCACGGTGGCGGAGCTTTCTTT
CASSHGGGAFF
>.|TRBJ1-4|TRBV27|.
TGTGCCAGCAGTTTAGGCCCAGGAACTAATGAAAAACTGTTTTTT
CASSLGPGTNEKLFF
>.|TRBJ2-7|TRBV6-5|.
TGTGCCAGCTCCCGGGACTACGAGCAGTACTTC
CASSRDYEQYF
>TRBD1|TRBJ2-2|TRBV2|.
TGTGCCAGCATTTCACAGGGGGACACCGGGGAGCTGTTTTTT
CASISQGDTGELFF
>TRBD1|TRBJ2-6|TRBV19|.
TGTGCCAGTACCCCACAGGGGGCCGGGGCCAACGTCCTGACTTTC
CASTPQGAGANVLTF
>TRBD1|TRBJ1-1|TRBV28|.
TGTGCCAGCAGTGTCATACAGGGGGCGGGTCTAAACACTGAAGCTTTCTTT
CASSVIQGAGLNTEAFF
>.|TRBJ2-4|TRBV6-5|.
TGTGCCAGCAGTTACTCGATAGTAGCCAAAAACATTCAGTACTTC
CASSYSIVAKNIQYF
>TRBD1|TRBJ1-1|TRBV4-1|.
TGCGCCAGCAGCCAAGTGGACAGGGAGAACACTGAAGCTTTCTTT
CASSQVDRENTEAFF
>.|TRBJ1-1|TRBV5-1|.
TGCGCCAGCAGACCCCCCACATTGGGAGTGAACACTGAAGCTTTCTTT
CASRPPTLGVNTEAFF
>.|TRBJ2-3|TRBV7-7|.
TGTGCCAGCAGCCCCGGCGGCGGGATTACTAGCACAGATACGCAGTATTTT
CASSPGGGITSTDTQYF
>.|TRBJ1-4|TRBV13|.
TGTGCCAGCAGCCCCCCCCAGGGAGGCGAAAAACTGTTTTTT
CASSPPQGGEKLFF
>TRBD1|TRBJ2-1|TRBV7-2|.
TGTGCCAGCAGCTCGACAGGGTCCTACAATGAGCAGTTCTTC
CASSSTGSYNEQFF
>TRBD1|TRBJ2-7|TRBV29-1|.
TGCAGCGCCATCCAGGGGGTATACGAGCAGTACTTC
CSAIQGVYEQYF
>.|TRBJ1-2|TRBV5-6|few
TGTGCCAGCAGCCTCTCCCAGGGCTATGGCTACACCTTC
CASSLSQGYGYTF
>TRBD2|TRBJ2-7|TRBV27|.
TGTGCCAGCCAAGTGCTAGCGGGAGCCTACGAGCAGTACTTC
CASQVLAGAYEQYF
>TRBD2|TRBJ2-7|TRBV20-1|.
TGCAGTGGGACTAGCGACTACGAGCAGTACTTC
CSGTSDYEQYF